This TCR beta chain is drawn from a study of blood T cell repertoires in COVID-19. At the level of the study: Spain, Italy and the United States supplied samples that represented acute and convalescent COVID-19. T cells, B-cell-depleted T cells, or PBMCs provided the cDNA or gDNA that served as material.

Per germline, CDR1 LNHDA and CDR2 SQIVND (reference sequence). The V and J ends lost 5 bases and 9 bases, in that order; junction bases with no gene match: 13. The CDR3 extends over 18 amino acids. Authors' data handling: By means of reference gene primer amplification, nucleated cell counts were estimated. Sequencing was performed with immunoSEQ multiplex PCR; in TCRdb, only in-frame clones are kept and a portion is missing. V and J calls and clone size are those listed in that table; D and trimming were worked out from the DNA. The repertoire has tens of thousands of clones, around 82% of them found once; the top ten carry roughly 45%.

The sequence came from a woman older than 75 with active or convalescent COVID-19. The V gene is TRBV19, the J gene TRBJ2-1; TRBD2 matches at 16 bases. The sequenced sample was peripheral blood. The CDR3 region has the DNA TGTGCCAGTAGTGCAACTCCCGGGACTAGCGGGAGGGCCGGTGAGCAGTTCTTC. This sequence encodes CASSATPGTSGRAGEQFF. Looking up the rest from reference TRBV19 and TRBJ2-1 gives the full variable domain: DGGITQSPKYLFRKEGQNVTLSCEQNLNHDAMYWYRQDPGQGLRLIYYSQIVNDFQKGDIAEGYSVSREKKESFPLTVTSAQKNPTAFYLCASSATPGTSGRAGEQFFGPGTRLTVL.